This T cell receptor beta chain stems from a study of naive CD8 T cells in extremely preterm neonates. Turning to this clone: The antigen is not known.

Deliveries were elective term cesareans at about 37-42 weeks, with no labor or membrane rupture. Study-level results: Shared CDR3 nucleotide sequences: preterm 2.7%, term 0.3% to 0.5%, children roughly 0.03%, adults around 0.0097%.

The CDR3 loop spans 15 amino acids. Germline V gene sequence: CDR1 SEHNR, CDR2 FQNEAQ (reference sequence). Deletions cut 8 bases from V and 3 bases from J, with 17 bases between. Sequenced by immunoSEQ multiplex PCR; TCRdb stores in-frame clones only, minus some. Of under 9,500 clones listed, around 90% were seen once; the top ten hold 0.4% to 0.6%. Sequencing was carried out using naive CD8+ T cells from cord blood. The rearrangement links TRBV7-9 to TRBJ2-1; weak D call: TRBD2 (5 bases). This sequence was found in a newborn in good health. This CDR3 is CASGSSSRDYNEQFF. The CDR3, as DNA: TGTGCCAGCGGATCATCCTCCCGGGACTACAATGAGCAGTTCTTC.